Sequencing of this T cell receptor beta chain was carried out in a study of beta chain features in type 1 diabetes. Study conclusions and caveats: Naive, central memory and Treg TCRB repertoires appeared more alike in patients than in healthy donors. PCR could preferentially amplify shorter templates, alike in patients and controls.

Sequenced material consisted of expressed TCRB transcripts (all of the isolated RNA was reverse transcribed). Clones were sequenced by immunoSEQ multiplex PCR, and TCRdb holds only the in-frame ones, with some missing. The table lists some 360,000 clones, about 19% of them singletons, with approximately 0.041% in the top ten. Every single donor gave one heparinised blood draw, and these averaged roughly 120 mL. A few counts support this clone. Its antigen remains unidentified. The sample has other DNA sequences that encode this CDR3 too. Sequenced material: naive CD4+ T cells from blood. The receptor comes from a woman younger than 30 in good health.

In DNA, the CDR3 is TGCGCCAGCAGCTTGGTGGGGGGGGACACTGAAGCTTTCTTT. It encodes CASSLVGGDTEAFF. This chain links TRBV5-1 with TRBJ1-1; D possibly corresponds to TRBD1 (5 bases). The V end was cut by 0 bases, the J end by 3 bases, with 9 bases between. The CDR3 has 14 residues. Germline V gene lookup returns CDR1 SGHRS and CDR2 YFSETQ.